The 30 T cell receptor beta chains below all came from one sample that was sequenced in a study of cytomegalovirus exposure and HLA in healthy donors. 60 Vbeta and 13 Jbeta primers were used in PCR. The protocol was immunoSEQ multiplex PCR, while the TCRdb copy is restricted to in-frame clones and leaves out a portion. The sample holds over 95,000 clones, 70% to 80% seen once. The sequencing input was PBMCs. These receptors were taken from a middle-aged woman in good health and CMV-seropositive.

The chain carries TRBV6-5 and TRBJ1-2; D not resolved. V was pared by 6 bases and J by 8 bases, with 13 bases between. The CDR3 contains 12 residues. The germline V gene has CDR1 MNHEY and CDR2 SVGAGI. The CDR3 reads CASSTRARGYTF. The DNA for the CDR3 is TGTGCCAGCAGCACTCGCGCGAGGGGCTACACCTTC.

The chain uses TRBV27 and TRBJ2-1; 7 positions agree with TRBD1. Looked up from germline, CDR1 is MNHEY and CDR2 is SMNVEV (reference sequence). This CDR3 spans 15 amino acids. V gave up 2 bases and J gave up 8 bases; unmatched junction bases: 9. CDR3 in amino acids: CASSLPGTVQDEQFF. The CDR3 DNA is TGTGCCAGCAGTTTACCGGGGACAGTACAAGATGAGCAGTTCTTC.

The rearrangement uses TRBV5-1 and TRBJ2-1, with 7 bases that match TRBD1. Trimming at V came to 4 bases and at J to 0 bases, leaving 4 bases not matched to a gene. CDR3 length: 15 residues. In germline, CDR1 is SGHRS, CDR2 YFSETQ. For the CDR3, the DNA is TGCGCCAGCAGCCCCGGACAGGTCTCCTACAATGAGCAGTTCTTC. It translates to CASSPGQVSYNEQFF.

This sequence joins TRBV2 and TRBJ1-2, with 9 bases that match TRBD1. V shed 3 bases and J 2 bases; nucleotides not matched to a gene: 10. The CDR3 is made up of 17 amino acids. The germline V gene has CDR1 SNHLY and CDR2 FYNNEI. CDR3 amino acids: CASSEGILGQGNYGYTF. The CDR3 DNA follows: TGTGCCAGCAGTGAGGGGATCCTGGGACAGGGAAACTATGGCTACACCTTC.

The V and J genes are TRBV21-1 and TRBJ1-4; TRBD1, the table's D call, was not compared with the DNA. TRBV21-1 is described as a pseudogene. The CDR3 extends over 14 amino acids. The CDR3, as DNA: TGTGCCAGCAGCCAACAGGGGCTCGATGAAAAACTGTTTTTT. This gives the protein CASSQQGLDEKLFF.

The chain has TRBV18 and TRBJ2-7, with TRBD1 matching 8 bases. The V gene end was trimmed by 2 bases and the J gene end by 5 bases; junction bases not matched to a gene: 8. Germline-derived CDR1 and CDR2 are KGHSH and LQKENI. This CDR3 is 15 amino acids long. The CDR3 coding sequence is TGTGCCAGCTCACCAGGTCCAGGGGGCTGGGACGAGCAGTACTTC. Translation gives CASSPGPGGWDEQYF.

The V call is TRBV10-1, the J call TRBJ2-3, with D uncertain. This CDR3 is 15 amino acids long. CDR1 is WNHNN and CDR2 is SYGVQD in the germline V gene (reference sequence). V lost 4 bases and J lost 1, with 12 bases in between. The CDR3 here is CASSGARLGTDTQYF. CDR3 DNA: TGCGCCAGCAGTGGTGCTAGGCTTGGCACAGATACGCAGTATTTT.

The chain uses TRBV4-1 and TRBJ2-2; tentatively, D is TRBD1 (5 bases). Between the trimmed V and J ends, which lost 3 bases and 0 bases, there was a span of 11 bases. Germline-derived CDR1 and CDR2 are MGHRA and YSYEKL. The CDR3 runs 16 residues. The CDR3 spells CASSHTGRTNTGELFF. The CDR3 nucleotides are TGCGCCAGCAGCCATACAGGCCGAACGAACACCGGGGAGCTGTTTTTT.

The chain links TRBV19 to TRBJ1-1; D gene ambiguous. The CDR3 is made up of 16 amino acids. Deletions cut 2 bases from V and 2 bases from J, with 15 bases between. The germline V gene encodes CDR1 LNHDA and CDR2 SQIVND (reference sequence). The CDR3 reads CASSIWHSRTNTEAFF. The CDR3 DNA follows: TGTGCCAGTAGTATATGGCACTCCAGGACTAACACTGAAGCTTTCTTT.

This sequence joins TRBV18 and TRBJ1-1; D gene uncertain. CDR1 is KGHSH, CDR2 LQKENI, per germline. CDR3 length equals 13 residues. V lost 4 bases, J lost 1 base, and 7 bases lay in between. CDR3 loop: CASSLLENTEAFF. CDR3 sequence (DNA): TGTGCCAGCTCACTCTTAGAGAACACTGAAGCTTTCTTT.

On this clone itself: Germline is not matched at one junction end, which may reflect a read error. The same CDR3 arises from other DNA sequences in this sample as well. The V call is TRBV20-1, the J call TRBJ2-5; D perhaps matches TRBD2 (6 bases). The germline gives CDR1 DFQATT, CDR2 SNEGSKA (reference sequence). The CDR3 consists of 11 residues. The CDR3 region has the DNA TGCAGTGCTAGAACGGGGGAGACTCAGTACTTC. Its protein is CSARTGETQYF.

Here the CDR3 DNA reads TGTGCCAGCAGCCCCCCGAGGAGTGAGCAGTTCTTC. It yields the protein CASSPPRSEQFF. The chain recombines TRBV7-9 with TRBJ2-1; no definite D call. Germline values: CDR1 SEHNR, CDR2 FQNEAQ (reference sequence). V shed 5 bases and J shed 9 bases, with 11 bases lying between them. The CDR3 length is 12 residues.

In DNA, the CDR3 is TGCGCCAGCAGCTTGACAGGGACGGATCAGCCCCAGCATTTT. The encoded protein is CASSLTGTDQPQHF. This sequence joins TRBV5-1 and TRBJ1-5; D perhaps matches TRBD1 (6 bases). The CDR3 runs 14 residues. Germline CDR1 reads SGHRS; CDR2 reads YFSETQ. V was clipped by 1 base and J by 5 bases, with 10 bases between them.

This chain joins TRBV4-1 and TRBJ2-3; the match to TRBD2 covers 15 bases. Germline lookup yields CDR1 MGHRA and CDR2 YSYEKL. The CDR3 spans 16 residues. J gave up 8 bases and V 2 bases, and 5 bases lay outside the gene matches. The CDR3 region has the DNA TGCGCCAGCAGCCAACGGACTAGCGGGGGGGCGGGTACGCAGTATTTT. Its protein product is CASSQRTSGGAGTQYF.

For this clone: Other nucleotide sequences from this sample produce the same CDR3. V gene TRBV6-1 combines with J gene TRBJ1-5; TRBD1 matches 9 bases. CDR3 length: 15 amino acids. Unmatched junction bases numbered 4, after V lost 4 bases and J lost 3 bases. The germline V gene has CDR1 MNHNS and CDR2 SASEGT. CDR3: CASSGRDRVNQPQHF. CDR3 nucleotides: TGTGCCAGCAGTGGCCGGGACAGGGTCAATCAGCCCCAGCATTTT.

The chain carries TRBV9 and TRBJ1-2, with no clear D. Germline V gives CDR1 SGDLS, CDR2 YYNGEE. CDR3 length: 13 amino acids. Trimming removed 1 base at V and 2 bases at J, with 6 bases between. DNA for the CDR3: TGTGCCAGCAGCGTAACAGTAAACTATGGCTACACCTTC. It encodes CASSVTVNYGYTF. The full variable domain, in which reference TRBV9 and TRBJ1-2 provide the parts outside the CDR3, is DSGVTQTPKHLITATGQRVTLRCSPRSGDLSVYWYQQSLDQGLQFLIQYYNGEERAKGNILERFSAQQFPDLHSELNLSSLELGDSALYFCASSVTVNYGYTFGSGTRLTVV.

The V gene is TRBV2, the J gene TRBJ2-1; TRBD1 aligns across 8 bases. The CDR3 sequence is 14 residues long. J gave up 16 bases and V 6 bases, and 17 bases lay outside the gene matches. Germline CDR1 reads SNHLY; CDR2 reads FYNNEI. The CDR3, as DNA: TGTGCCAGCAGCGCCGGGGTCGGGACAGGTAGGAAATTCTTC. Translating gives CASSAGVGTGRKFF.

The chain joins TRBV6-6 to TRBJ1-2; D is uncertain. Germline V gene sequence: CDR1 MNHNY, CDR2 SVGAGI (reference sequence). Trimming cost V 8 bases and J 7 bases, with 17 bases left between them. The CDR3 length is 13 residues. CDR3 in DNA: TGTGCCAGCCGTTTAGAGGGCGTCGGTGGCTACACCTTC. It is translated as CASRLEGVGGYTF.

The J gene is TRBJ1-1, the V gene TRBV2; no firm D call. V was trimmed by 4 bases and J by 1 base, leaving 10 bases between them. Looked up from germline, CDR1 is SNHLY and CDR2 is FYNNEI. This CDR3 spans 14 amino acids. Written as DNA, the CDR3 is TGTGCCAGCAGTGCACAGTTATCGAACACTGAAGCTTTCTTT. Its protein is CASSAQLSNTEAFF. The complete variable domain, with remaining parts taken from reference TRBV2 and TRBJ1-1, reads EPEVTQTPSHQVTQMGQEVILRCVPISNHLYFYWYRQILGQKVEFLVSFYNNEISEKSEIFDDQFSVERPDGSNFTLKIRSTKLEDSAMYFCASSAQLSNTEAFFGQGTRLTVV.

The chain carries TRBV29-1 and TRBJ1-3, with 7 bases fitting TRBD1. J was trimmed by 0 bases and V by 4 bases; bases with no gene match: 6. This CDR3 has 15 amino acids. CDR1 and CDR2 (germline): SQVTM, ANQGSEA. This CDR3 is CSVGDSYHSGNTIYF. The CDR3 DNA follows: TGCAGCGTTGGGGACAGTTACCACTCTGGAAACACCATATATTTT.

This clone occurred once. The V call is TRBV7-6, the J call TRBJ1-1; D gene unclear. V gave up 0 bases and J gave up 4 bases, with 15 bases separating them. The CDR3 spans 16 residues. CDR1 and CDR2 (germline): SGHVS, FNYEAQ. This CDR3 is CASSLALAARGTEAFF. CDR3 nucleotide sequence: TGTGCCAGCAGCTTAGCGTTAGCAGCGCGGGGCACTGAAGCTTTCTTT.

The chain carries TRBV25-1 and TRBJ1-1; D remains unclear. Trimming removed 3 bases at V and 10 bases at J, with 15 bases between. From germline, CDR1 is MGHDK and CDR2 SYGVNS. The CDR3 totals 13 residues. CDR3 protein: CASSEPTVSRAFF. The CDR3 DNA sequence: TGTGCCAGCAGTGAGCCTACAGTCTCTCGAGCTTTCTTT.

This clone occurred once. The chain joins TRBV19 to TRBJ1-2; tentatively, D is TRBD1 (5 bases). There are 15 residues in the CDR3. The germline V gene has CDR1 LNHDA and CDR2 SQIVND (reference sequence). Trimming pared 8 bases from V and 3 bases from J, leaving 19 bases between. CDR3 region: CASVPGFQGDYGYTF. The CDR3 nucleotides are TGTGCCAGTGTCCCGGGCTTCCAAGGGGACTATGGCTACACCTTC.

This rearrangement joins TRBV19 to TRBJ1-1, with 7 bases lining up with TRBD1. After removal of 5 bases from V and 4 bases from J, the junction contained 10 bases not matched to a gene. The CDR3 covers 15 residues. CDR1 is LNHDA, CDR2 SQIVND, per germline (reference sequence). CDR3 amino acids: CASSVGQARGTEAFF. The DNA of the CDR3 is TGTGCCAGTAGTGTTGGACAGGCCCGGGGCACTGAAGCTTTCTTT.

CDR3 loop: CASAVLTFRQYF. In nucleotides, the CDR3 is TGTGCTAGTGCCGTTTTGACATTTCGGCAGTATTTT. This chain connects TRBV12-5 to TRBJ2-3; D ambiguous. CDR3 length: 12 amino acids. Germline assignment: CDR1 LGHNT and CDR2 FRNRAP. Trimming pared 7 bases from V and 11 bases from J, leaving 16 bases between.

Details on this clone: Other DNA sequences in the same sample also yield this CDR3. The rearrangement uses TRBV10-3 and TRBJ1-1; possible D gene TRBD1, 6 bases. The CDR3 length is 13 residues. Germline V gene lookup returns CDR1 ENHRY and CDR2 SYGVKD. The V and J ends lost 6 bases and 1 base respectively, with 9 bases between them. In DNA, the CDR3 is TGTGCCATCAGCTTGGACAGGAACACTGAAGCTTTCTTT. Translation gives CAISLDRNTEAFF.

This clone is a singleton in its sample. The chain employs TRBV2 and TRBJ2-1; the D gene is possibly TRBD2 (5 bases). The V gene lost 7 bases and the J gene lost 7 bases, with 20 bases spanning the gap. CDR3 length: 15 amino acids. The V gene's germline CDR1 is SNHLY and CDR2 FYNNEI. DNA for the CDR3: TGTGCCAGCACTTTTTTTAACCCCGCGGGTAATGAGCAGTTCTTC. Translating it yields CASTFFNPAGNEQFF. Based on the CDR3 plus reference TRBV2 and TRBJ2-1, the full variable domain is EPEVTQTPSHQVTQMGQEVILRCVPISNHLYFYWYRQILGQKVEFLVSFYNNEISEKSEIFDDQFSVERPDGSNFTLKIRSTKLEDSAMYFCASTFFNPAGNEQFFGPGTRLTVL.

In DNA form, the CDR3 reads TGCGCCAGCAGCTTGGTAGGGGTTGTCCCCGGGGAGCTGTTTTTT. Its translation is CASSLVGVVPGELFF. This sequence joins TRBV5-1 and TRBJ2-2; weak D call: TRBD1 (5 bases). Germline CDR1 and CDR2: SGHRS and YFSETQ. V shed 0 bases and J shed 6 bases, with 12 bases lying between them. There are 15 residues in the CDR3.

The V gene is TRBV2, the J gene TRBJ2-7; TRBD1 matches at 9 bases. Germline values: CDR1 SNHLY, CDR2 FYNNEI. The CDR3 is 11 amino acids. V was clipped by 6 bases and J by 11 bases; unmatched bases: 5. CDR3 nucleotides: TGTGCCAGCAGCGGACAGGGGATGAAGTACTTC. Amino acid sequence: CASSGQGMKYF.

The rearrangement links TRBV5-4 to TRBJ1-2; D remains ambiguous. The CDR3 totals 17 residues. Trimming cost V 0 bases and J 0 bases, with 15 bases left between them. Germline V gives CDR1 SGHNT, CDR2 YYREEE (reference sequence). DNA for the CDR3: TGTGCCAGCAGCTTGGCAGGCCCTATACTTCCTAACTATGGCTACACCTTC. This codes for CASSLAGPILPNYGYTF.